This T cell receptor beta chain was documented in a study of blood T cells in healthy people across ages. The study, taken as a whole, reports: PBMCs left unsorted prevented a conclusive naive versus antigen-experienced comparison.

Primers used in a second PCR of about 6 to 11 cycles were a sample-barcoded 5' primer and a J-beta primer mix. MiXCR was run by TCRdb on the 5' RACE reads, yielding one entry per CDR3 protein. The sample has around 790,000 distinct CDR3 sequences, around 42% seen once. Concerning this clonotype itself: Its antigen is not known.

The total RNA that was extracted per sample amounted to at least 5.5 micrograms. This TCR came from a man in his fifties or sixties in good health. The sequenced sample consisted of blood.

The CDR3 loop is CASRILAGNQETQYF. CDR3 DNA: TGTGCCAGCAGAATTTTAGCGGGGAACCAAGAGACCCAGTACTTC. The J gene is TRBJ2-5, the V gene TRBV27; 8 positions match TRBD2. CDR1 is MNHEY and CDR2 is SMNVEV in the germline V gene (reference sequence). V shed 6 bases, J shed 0 bases, and the junction held 6 bases outside the gene matches. This CDR3 spans 15 amino acids.